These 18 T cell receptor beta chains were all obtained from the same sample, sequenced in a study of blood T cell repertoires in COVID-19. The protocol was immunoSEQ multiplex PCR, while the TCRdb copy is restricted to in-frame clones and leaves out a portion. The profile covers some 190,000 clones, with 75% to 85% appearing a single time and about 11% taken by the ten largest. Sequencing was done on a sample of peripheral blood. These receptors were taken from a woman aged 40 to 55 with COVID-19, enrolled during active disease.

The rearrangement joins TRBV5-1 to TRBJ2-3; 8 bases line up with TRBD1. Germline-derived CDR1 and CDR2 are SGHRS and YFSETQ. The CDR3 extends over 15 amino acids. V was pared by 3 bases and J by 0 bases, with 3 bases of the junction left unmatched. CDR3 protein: CASSSRTGSTDTQYF. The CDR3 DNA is TGCGCCAGCAGCTCCCGGACAGGGAGCACAGATACGCAGTATTTT.

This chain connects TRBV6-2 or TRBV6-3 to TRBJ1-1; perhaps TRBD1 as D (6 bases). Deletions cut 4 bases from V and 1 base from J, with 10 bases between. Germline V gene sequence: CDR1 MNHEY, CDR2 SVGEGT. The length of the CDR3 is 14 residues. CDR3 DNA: TGTGCCAGCAGTTTTGGGGGCACGAACACTGAAGCTTTCTTT. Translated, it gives CASSFGGTNTEAFF.

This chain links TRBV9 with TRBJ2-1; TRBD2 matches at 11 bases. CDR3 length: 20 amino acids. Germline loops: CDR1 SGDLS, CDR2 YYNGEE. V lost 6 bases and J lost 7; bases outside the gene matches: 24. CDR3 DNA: TGTGCCAGCAACGACCCAATGGGGCTAGCGGGAGGCTCTCCCTCTAATGAGCAGTTCTTC. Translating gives CASNDPMGLAGGSPSNEQFF.

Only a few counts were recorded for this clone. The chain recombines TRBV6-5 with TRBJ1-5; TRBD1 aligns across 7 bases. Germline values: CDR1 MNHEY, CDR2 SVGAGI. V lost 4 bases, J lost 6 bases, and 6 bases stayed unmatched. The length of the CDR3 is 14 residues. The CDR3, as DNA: TGTGCCAGCAGTTTTGACAGGGTGCGTCAGCCCCAGCATTTT. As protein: CASSFDRVRQPQHF.

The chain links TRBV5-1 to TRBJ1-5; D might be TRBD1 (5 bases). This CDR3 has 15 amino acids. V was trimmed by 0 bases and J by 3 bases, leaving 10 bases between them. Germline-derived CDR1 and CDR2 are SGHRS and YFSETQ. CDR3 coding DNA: TGCGCCAGCAGCTTGGCCTCAGGACACAATCAGCCCCAGCATTTT. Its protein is CASSLASGHNQPQHF.

The CDR3 sequence is CASSQVASGGINEQFF. In DNA form, the CDR3 reads TGTGCCAGCAGCCAAGTGGCTAGCGGGGGTATTAATGAGCAGTTCTTC. The V call is TRBV4-2, the J call TRBJ2-1; the match to TRBD2 covers 10 bases. The ends lost 1 base at V and 7 bases at J; junction bases unmatched: 7. The CDR3 sequence is 16 residues long. Germline CDR1 reads LGHNA; CDR2 reads YNFKEQ.

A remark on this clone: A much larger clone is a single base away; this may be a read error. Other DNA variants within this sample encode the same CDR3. CDR3 residues: CASSPRTSGANEQFF. The CDR3 nucleotides read TGTGCCAGCTCGCCAAGGACTAGCGGAGCTAATGAGCAGTTCTTC. The chain uses TRBV18 and TRBJ2-1; 10 nucleotides match TRBD2. V was pared by 6 bases and J by 7 bases, with 9 bases of the junction left unmatched. The CDR3 has 15 residues. Germline values: CDR1 KGHSH, CDR2 LQKENI.

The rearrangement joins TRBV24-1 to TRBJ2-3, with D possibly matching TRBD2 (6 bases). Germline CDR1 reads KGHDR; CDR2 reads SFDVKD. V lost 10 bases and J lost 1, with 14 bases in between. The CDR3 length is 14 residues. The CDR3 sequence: CATDGPGGTDTQYF. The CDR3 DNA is TGTGCCACAGACGGACCGGGGGGCACAGATACGCAGTATTTT.

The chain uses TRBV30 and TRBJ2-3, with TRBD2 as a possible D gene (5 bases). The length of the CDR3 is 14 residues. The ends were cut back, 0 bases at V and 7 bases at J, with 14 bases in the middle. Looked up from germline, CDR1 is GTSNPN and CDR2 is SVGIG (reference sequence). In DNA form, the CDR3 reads TGTGCCTGGAGTGTAGGACTGATGCCCTATACGCAGTATTTT. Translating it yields CAWSVGLMPYTQYF. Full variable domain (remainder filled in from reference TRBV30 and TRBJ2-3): SQTIHQWPATLVQPVGSPLSLECTVEGTSNPNLYWYRQAAGRGLQLLFYSVGIGQISSEVPQNLSASRPQDRQFILSSKKLLLSDSGFYLCAWSVGLMPYTQYFGPGTRLTVL.

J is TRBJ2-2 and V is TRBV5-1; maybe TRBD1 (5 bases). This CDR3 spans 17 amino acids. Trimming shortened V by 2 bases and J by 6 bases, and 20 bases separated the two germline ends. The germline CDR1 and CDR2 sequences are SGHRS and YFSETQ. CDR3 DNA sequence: TGCGCCAGCAGCTTTCAGTCAGGGATAGGCGTTTCCGGGGAGCTGTTTTTT. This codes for CASSFQSGIGVSGELFF.

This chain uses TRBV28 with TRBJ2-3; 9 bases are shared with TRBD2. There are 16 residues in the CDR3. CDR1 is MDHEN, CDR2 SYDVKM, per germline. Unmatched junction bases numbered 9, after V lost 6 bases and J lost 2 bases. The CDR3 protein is CASSSPGLANTDTQYF. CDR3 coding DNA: TGTGCCAGCAGCTCTCCAGGACTAGCGAACACAGATACGCAGTATTTT.

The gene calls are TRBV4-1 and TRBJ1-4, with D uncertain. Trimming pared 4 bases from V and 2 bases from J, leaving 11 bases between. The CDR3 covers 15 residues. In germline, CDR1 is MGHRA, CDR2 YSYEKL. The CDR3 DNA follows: TGCGCCAGCAGCCTCCTATGGGCCACTAATGAAAAACTGTTTTTT. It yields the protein CASSLLWATNEKLFF.

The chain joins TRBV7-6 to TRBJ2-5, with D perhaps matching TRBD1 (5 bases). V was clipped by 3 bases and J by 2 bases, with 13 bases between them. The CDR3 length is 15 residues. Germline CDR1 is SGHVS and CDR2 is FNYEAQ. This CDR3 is CASSFRALRQETQYF. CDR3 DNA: TGTGCCAGCAGCTTCAGGGCCTTAAGACAAGAGACCCAGTACTTC.

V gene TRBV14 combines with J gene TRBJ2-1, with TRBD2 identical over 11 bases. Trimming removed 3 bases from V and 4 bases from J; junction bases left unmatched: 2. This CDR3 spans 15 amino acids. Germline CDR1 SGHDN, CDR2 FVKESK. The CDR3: CASSHTSGRYNEQFF. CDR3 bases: TGTGCCAGCAGCCATACTAGCGGGAGATACAATGAGCAGTTCTTC.

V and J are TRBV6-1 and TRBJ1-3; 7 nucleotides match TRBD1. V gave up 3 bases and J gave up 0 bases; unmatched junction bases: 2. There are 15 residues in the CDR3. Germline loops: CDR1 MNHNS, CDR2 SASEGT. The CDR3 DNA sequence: TGTGCCAGCAGTGACAACAGGGGCTCTGGAAACACCATATATTTT. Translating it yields CASSDNRGSGNTIYF.

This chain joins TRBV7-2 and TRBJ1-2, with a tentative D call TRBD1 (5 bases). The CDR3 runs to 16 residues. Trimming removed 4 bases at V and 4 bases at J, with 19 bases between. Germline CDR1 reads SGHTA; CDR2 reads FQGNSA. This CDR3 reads CASSSGGTLGPYGYTF. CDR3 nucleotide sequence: TGTGCCAGCAGCTCGGGGGGGACGCTGGGGCCCTATGGCTACACCTTC.

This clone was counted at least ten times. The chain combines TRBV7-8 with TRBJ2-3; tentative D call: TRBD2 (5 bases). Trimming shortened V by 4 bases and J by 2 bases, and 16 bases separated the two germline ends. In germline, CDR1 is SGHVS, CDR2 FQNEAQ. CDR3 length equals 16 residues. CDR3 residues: CASSSRGHFATDTQYF. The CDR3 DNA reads TGTGCCAGCAGCTCTCGGGGTCACTTCGCCACAGATACGCAGTATTTT.

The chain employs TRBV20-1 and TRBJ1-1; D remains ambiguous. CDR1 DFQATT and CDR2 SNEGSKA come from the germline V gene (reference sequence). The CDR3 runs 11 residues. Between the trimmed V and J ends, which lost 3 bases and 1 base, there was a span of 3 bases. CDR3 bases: TGCAGTGCTAGGAGGAACACTGAAGCTTTCTTT. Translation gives CSARRNTEAFF.